These 6 T cell receptor beta chains share one sample of origin, sequenced in a study of T cells in localized non-small cell lung cancer. The assay was immunoSEQ multiplex PCR, and TCRdb's table has in-frame clones only and misses some. This table holds 78,000 or so clones, roughly 86% found once. The material sequenced was peripheral blood, taken before any cancer treatment. Receptor source: a man aged 35-69 years with stage I lung adenocarcinoma.

The rearrangement uses TRBV4-2 and TRBJ2-3; no firm D call. V gave up 0 bases and J gave up 7 bases, with 8 bases separating them. This CDR3 spans 13 amino acids. Germline V CDR1 and CDR2: LGHNA, YNFKEQ. CDR3 DNA: TGTGCCAGCAGCCAAGATAAACGGAATACGCAGTATTTT. Translating it yields CASSQDKRNTQYF.

V and J are TRBV19 and TRBJ2-1; D perhaps matches TRBD2 (7 bases). The CDR3 runs 15 residues. Trimming stripped 3 bases from V and 3 bases from J, with 12 bases between. Per the germline V gene, CDR1 is LNHDA and CDR2 is SQIVND (reference sequence). The CDR3 here is CASSIGGRVYNEQFF. In nucleotides, the CDR3 is TGTGCCAGTAGTATCGGGGGGCGGGTCTACAATGAGCAGTTCTTC.

This clone occurred a few times. This chain links TRBV5-5 with TRBJ1-5; 12 nucleotides match TRBD1. Germline V gene lookup returns CDR1 SGHKS and CDR2 YYEKEE (reference sequence). V was clipped by 2 bases and J by 6 bases; unmatched bases: 3. There are 15 residues in the CDR3. The CDR3 nucleotides read TGTGCCAGCAGCTTCGGGACAGGGGGCAGTCAGCCCCAGCATTTT. Translation: CASSFGTGGSQPQHF.

This clone was found a few times. This chain links TRBV5-1 with TRBJ1-1; D call uncertain. CDR3 size: 14 residues. Germline assignment: CDR1 SGHRS and CDR2 YFSETQ. Trimming removed 4 bases at V and 1 base at J, with 11 bases between. DNA of the CDR3: TGCGCCAGCAGCGTCGAGGCAAGGAACACTGAAGCTTTCTTT. Its translation is CASSVEARNTEAFF.

The rearrangement uses TRBV5-6 and TRBJ1-5; no firm D call. This CDR3 has 14 amino acids. V shed 0 bases and J shed 6 bases, with 10 bases lying between them. Germline CDR1 is SGHDT and CDR2 is YYEEEE. The CDR3 region is CASSLGSAGQPQHF. CDR3 in DNA: TGTGCCAGCAGCTTGGGGTCCGCTGGTCAGCCCCAGCATTTT.

The count of this clone is one. The V and J genes are TRBV28 and TRBJ1-5; perhaps TRBD1 as D (5 bases). Germline CDR1 MDHEN, CDR2 SYDVKM. There are 15 residues in the CDR3. The V end lost 5 bases, the J end lost 5 bases, and 16 bases lay between the germline ends. The CDR3 DNA reads as TGTGCCAGCAGTCTGCGGGGCCCCCCGGATCAGCCCCAGCATTTT. This codes for CASSLRGPPDQPQHF. Filled out from reference TRBV28 and TRBJ1-5, the complete variable domain reads DVKVTQSSRYLVKRTGEKVFLECVQDMDHENMFWYRQDPGLGLRLIYFSYDVKMKEKGDIPEGYSVSREKKERFSLILESASTNQTSMYLCASSLRGPPDQPQHFGDGTRLSIL.